A selection of T cell receptor beta chains follows, all from one sample in a study of cytomegalovirus exposure and HLA in healthy donors. The assay was immunoSEQ multiplex PCR, and TCRdb's table has in-frame clones only and misses some. In all, the sample yields approximately 72,000 clones. Material: PBMCs. These receptors came from a woman between 40 and 55 years old in good health and CMV-seropositive. Each CDR3 is given without its conserved first and last residue.

J	V	CDR3
TRBJ1-1	TRBV6-1	ASSPGHPNTEAF
TRBJ2-3	TRBV9	ASSVNRWTDTQY
TRBJ1-5	TRBV19	ASSTSRTGGNQPQH
TRBJ2-1	TRBV29-1	SVNTGLAVSYNEQF
TRBJ2-7	TRBV6-6	ASSYGSGGEQY
TRBJ2-7	TRBV19	ASSTPRSSYEQY
TRBJ2-5	TRBV7-9	ASSLGQGERVQY
TRBJ1-2	TRBV9	ASSDRVGYGYT
TRBJ1-1	TRBV6-5	ASSSPGGTEAF
TRBJ1-2	TRBV27	ASRSLQGGGYT
TRBJ2-3	TRBV6-4	ASSEGTGGADTQY
TRBJ1-6	TRBV5-1	ASSRDISSPLH
TRBJ2-2	TRBV7-2	ASTRPGGRTGELF
TRBJ2-1	TRBV6-1	ASSEAGGYNEQF
TRBJ2-1	TRBV11-1	ASSEGLADYNEQF
TRBJ2-3	TRBV10-3	AISDPGLAEDTQY